The 32 T cell receptor beta chains listed next were all sequenced from one sample in a study of cytomegalovirus exposure and HLA in healthy donors. The protocol was immunoSEQ multiplex PCR, while the TCRdb copy is restricted to in-frame clones and leaves out a portion. The sample holds under 200,000 clones; 70% to 90% are singletons and the top ten take roughly 5.8%. The source material was PBMCs. All receptors come from a woman aged 25 to 39 in good health and CMV-seronegative.

The gene calls are TRBV2 and TRBJ2-3, with 7 bases lining up with TRBD2. V gave up 4 bases and J gave up 2 bases; unmatched junction bases: 6. In germline, CDR1 is SNHLY, CDR2 FYNNEI. The CDR3 length is 15 residues. CDR3 DNA: TGTGCCAGCAGTGGTCTAGCGGAGCTCACAGATACGCAGTATTTT. It is translated as CASSGLAELTDTQYF.

This chain joins TRBV27 and TRBJ1-2; D remains unclear. The CDR3 length is 14 residues. Germline-derived CDR1 and CDR2 are MNHEY and SMNVEV (reference sequence). V dropped 6 bases and J dropped 7 bases, with 18 bases sitting between them. The CDR3 region is CASRVEGSWGGYTF. CDR3 DNA: TGTGCCAGCAGGGTGGAGGGTAGTTGGGGTGGCTACACCTTC.

The genes are TRBV6-5 and TRBJ2-7; 10 positions match TRBD2. The ends lost 4 bases at V and 2 bases at J; junction bases unmatched: 5. Germline CDR1 is MNHEY and CDR2 is SVGAGI. This CDR3 is 15 amino acids long. CDR3 region: CASSSSGSSPYEQYF. The CDR3 DNA sequence: TGTGCCAGCAGTTCTAGCGGGAGCTCACCCTACGAGCAGTACTTC.

The rearrangement uses TRBV7-6 and TRBJ2-5, with 7 nucleotides matching TRBD2. The ends lost 5 bases at V and 1 base at J; junction bases unmatched: 13. The CDR3 is made up of 17 amino acids. The germline CDR1 and CDR2 sequences are SGHVS and FNYEAQ. The CDR3 nucleotides are TGTGCCAGCAGCCCCGGATTTGGGGGAGGGCCCCAAGAGACCCAGTACTTC. This encodes CASSPGFGGGPQETQYF. Full variable domain (rest looked up from reference TRBV7-6 and TRBJ2-5): GAGVSQSPRYKVTKRGQDVALRCDPISGHVSLYWYRQALGQGPEFLTYFNYEAQQDKSGLPNDRFSAERPEGSISTLTIQRTEQRDSAMYRCASSPGFGGGPQETQYFGPGTRLLVL.

This rearrangement joins TRBV4-1 to TRBJ1-5, with 8 bases that match TRBD1. CDR1 MGHRA and CDR2 YSYEKL come from the germline V gene. V trimming: 1 base; J trimming: 7 bases; junction bases outside the gene matches: 6. The CDR3 is 15 amino acids. The CDR3 bases are TGCGCCAGCAGCCAAGGAGGGACAGGAACCCAGCCCCAGCATTTT. Amino acid sequence: CASSQGGTGTQPQHF.

This sequence joins TRBV7-2 and TRBJ1-2; no firm D call. The length of the CDR3 is 15 residues. The germline gives CDR1 SGHTA, CDR2 FQGNSA. V was shortened by 5 bases and J by 0 bases, with 13 bases between the two germline ends. The CDR3 reads CASSPTQPTNYGYTF. The CDR3 region has the DNA TGTGCCAGCAGCCCCACCCAACCAACTAACTATGGCTACACCTTC. Variable domain in full (rest from reference TRBV7-2 and TRBJ1-2): GAGVSQSPSNKVTEKGKDVELRCDPISGHTALYWYRQSLGQGLEFLIYFQGNSAPDKSGLPSDRFSAERTGGSVSTLTIQRTQQEDSAVYLCASSPTQPTNYGYTFGSGTRLTVV.

The V call is TRBV2, the J call TRBJ2-7; D is unresolved. The CDR3 spans 11 residues. Germline CDR1 is SNHLY and CDR2 is FYNNEI. V was cut by 8 bases and J by 6 bases, with 11 bases left in between. The CDR3 is CASLGELEQYF. CDR3 coding DNA: TGTGCCAGCTTGGGCGAGCTCGAGCAGTACTTC. Looking up the rest from reference TRBV2 and TRBJ2-7 gives the full variable domain: EPEVTQTPSHQVTQMGQEVILRCVPISNHLYFYWYRQILGQKVEFLVSFYNNEISEKSEIFDDQFSVERPDGSNFTLKIRSTKLEDSAMYFCASLGELEQYFGPGTRLTVT.

This clone was observed a handful of times. The V gene is TRBV6-6, the J gene TRBJ1-3; D is unresolved. Germline V lookup: CDR1 MNHNY, CDR2 SVGAGI (reference sequence). V gave up 7 bases and J gave up 0 bases, with 4 bases separating them. This CDR3 spans 12 amino acids. CDR3: CASTDSGNTIYF. The CDR3 DNA is TGTGCCAGCACCGACTCTGGAAACACCATATATTTT.

The table lists this clone with many counts. The chain is built from TRBV15 and TRBJ2-7; D is tentatively TRBD1 or TRBD2 (5 bases each). Germline CDR1 LNHNV, CDR2 YYDKDF (reference sequence). The CDR3 is 14 amino acids. With 0 bases removed from V and 5 bases from J, the gap between germline ends came to 11 bases. Here the CDR3 reads CATSRDRLGDEQYF. The CDR3, as DNA: TGTGCCACCAGCAGAGATCGTTTGGGGGACGAGCAGTACTTC. The full variable domain, completed using reference TRBV15 and TRBJ2-7, is DAMVIQNPRYQVTQFGKPVTLSCSQTLNHNVMYWYQQKSSQAPKLLFHYYDKDFNNEADTPDNFQSRRPNTSFCFLDIRSPGLGDTAMYLCATSRDRLGDEQYFGPGTRLTVT.

This chain links TRBV28 with TRBJ2-3, with no clear D. The V end lost 2 bases, the J end lost 4 bases, and 7 bases lay between the germline ends. Germline loops: CDR1 MDHEN, CDR2 SYDVKM. The CDR3 sequence is 13 residues long. The CDR3 DNA is TGTGCCAGCAGTTTAGCAGGCCCAGATACGCAGTATTTT. Amino acid sequence: CASSLAGPDTQYF.

This clone was detected only once. The chain is built from TRBV30 and TRBJ2-7; no definite D call. V gave up 0 bases and J gave up 6 bases, with 9 bases separating them. Per germline, CDR1 GTSNPN and CDR2 SVGIG (reference sequence). The length of the CDR3 is 12 residues. The CDR3 nucleotides are TGTGCCTGGAGTGTAGGTGCACCCGAGCAGTACTTC. Its translation: CAWSVGAPEQYF.

The V call is TRBV14, the J call TRBJ1-1; D might be TRBD1 (6 bases). CDR1 SGHDN and CDR2 FVKESK come from the germline V gene. The CDR3 has 12 residues. Trimming took off 10 bases at V and 5 bases at J, with 14 bases between the two ends. The CDR3 region has the DNA TGTGCCACTTCCATCAGGGGAACTGAAGCTTTCTTT. This encodes CATSIRGTEAFF.

The chain uses TRBV4-2 and TRBJ1-2, with D unresolved. Germline loops: CDR1 LGHNA, CDR2 YNFKEQ. The ends were cut back, 4 bases at V and 2 bases at J, with 11 bases in the middle. The CDR3 contains 14 residues. The chain's CDR3 is CASSPGVLNYGYTF. CDR3 DNA sequence: TGTGCCAGCAGCCCCGGGGTCCTAAACTATGGCTACACCTTC.

This clone was counted once. The rearrangement uses TRBV12-5 and TRBJ1-5; 7 bases fit TRBD1. V lost 5 bases to trimming and J lost 3 bases; unmatched junction nucleotides: 13. The germline CDR1 and CDR2 sequences are LGHNT and FRNRAP. The CDR3 covers 17 residues. The CDR3 DNA sequence: TGTGCTAGTGGTGGCGGCAGGGGGGCTGGGGACAATCAGCCCCAGCATTTT. It specifies CASGGGRGAGDNQPQHF.

CDR3 in amino acids: CASTLRGTDTQYF. The CDR3 nucleotides are TGTGCCAGCACCCTCCGAGGCACAGATACGCAGTATTTT. The chain joins TRBV27 to TRBJ2-3; D remains unclear. There are 13 residues in the CDR3. Germline lookup yields CDR1 MNHEY and CDR2 SMNVEV (reference sequence). V was trimmed by 7 bases and J by 1 base, leaving 9 bases between them.

The chain uses TRBV6-6 and TRBJ2-7; 9 bases align to TRBD2. The CDR3 is 16 residues long. Looked up from germline, CDR1 is MNHNY and CDR2 is SVGAGI (reference sequence). After removal of 4 bases from V and 4 bases from J, the junction contained 11 bases not matched to a gene. The CDR3 here is CASSFGLARQGYEQYF. The CDR3 DNA sequence: TGTGCCAGCAGTTTCGGACTAGCGCGTCAAGGGTACGAGCAGTACTTC.

The chain combines TRBV13 with TRBJ1-3; D gene ambiguous. Germline V gene lookup returns CDR1 PRHDT and CDR2 FYEKMQ (reference sequence). V lost 5 bases, J lost 3 bases, and 11 bases lay in between. CDR3 length: 14 residues. CDR3 loop: CASSDRRDGNTIYF. Here the CDR3 DNA reads TGTGCCAGCAGCGATCGACGTGATGGAAACACCATATATTTT.

The V gene is TRBV15, the J gene TRBJ2-7, with D possibly being TRBD2 (6 bases). V was trimmed by 1 base and J by 2 bases, leaving 9 bases between them. Germline V gene sequence: CDR1 LNHNV, CDR2 YYDKDF (reference sequence). There are 14 residues in the CDR3. The CDR3 DNA sequence: TGTGCCACCAGCAGAGTGGCGGGAACCTACGAGCAGTACTTC. Translated, it gives CATSRVAGTYEQYF.

This clone came up a few times. Germline is not matched at one junction end, which may reflect a read error. V is TRBV29-1 and J is TRBJ2-3, with D possibly matching TRBD1 (6 bases). Per the germline V gene, CDR1 is SQVTM and CDR2 is ANQGSEA. The CDR3 runs 12 residues. DNA for the CDR3: TGCAGCGCTGAACAGGGCCCAGATACGCAGTATTTT. Its translation is CSAEQGPDTQYF.

V and J are TRBV5-5 and TRBJ2-5, with D perhaps matching TRBD1 (6 bases). The CDR3 spans 12 residues. Germline lookup yields CDR1 SGHKS and CDR2 YYEKEE (reference sequence). V lost 8 bases, J lost 7 bases, and 15 bases lay in between. The chain's CDR3 is CARPNRESTQYF. The CDR3 DNA follows: TGTGCCAGGCCAAACAGGGAATCGACCCAGTACTTC.

This clone has ten or more counts. CDR3 region: CAWRYRQGAREQYF. The CDR3 DNA sequence: TGTGCCTGGAGATATCGGCAGGGGGCGCGGGAGCAGTACTTC. V is TRBV30 and J is TRBJ2-7; 8 bases map to TRBD1. Germline V gene data show CDR1 as GTSNPN and CDR2 as SVGIG (reference sequence). There are 14 residues in the CDR3. After removal of 3 bases from V and 7 bases from J, the junction contained 11 bases not matched to a gene.

This clone was detected a few times. The gene calls are TRBV6-5 and TRBJ1-2, with D uncertain. The ends were cut back, 6 bases at V and 8 bases at J, with 16 bases in the middle. The V gene's germline CDR1 is MNHEY and CDR2 SVGAGI. CDR3 size: 13 residues. The CDR3 DNA reads TGTGCCAGCAGCCGGTTTCAACGGGAAGGCTACACCTTC. It specifies CASSRFQREGYTF.

The CDR3 bases are TGTGCCAGCAGTGACACCGGTCGAGAGACCCAGTACTTC. Protein product: CASSDTGRETQYF. This chain joins TRBV2 and TRBJ2-5; D call uncertain. Per germline, CDR1 SNHLY and CDR2 FYNNEI. V gave up 3 bases and J gave up 4 bases, with 9 bases separating them. This CDR3 has 13 residues.

CDR3: CASSLGPATNTGELFF. In DNA form, the CDR3 reads TGTGCCAGCAGCTTAGGCCCGGCTACGAACACCGGGGAGCTGTTTTTT. The chain recombines TRBV13 with TRBJ2-2; unclear D gene. This CDR3 contains 16 residues. Trimming stripped 0 bases from V and 0 bases from J, with 8 bases between. CDR1 is PRHDT, CDR2 FYEKMQ, per germline (reference sequence).

The chain joins TRBV5-6 to TRBJ1-1; 7 nucleotides align to TRBD1. Germline lookup yields CDR1 SGHDT and CDR2 YYEEEE. The CDR3 contains 15 residues. Trimming cost V 0 bases and J 8 bases; bases outside gene matches: 10. The CDR3 nucleotides read TGTGCCAGCAGCTTGGCAGGGACAGCCCACCTCGAAGCTTTCTTT. As protein: CASSLAGTAHLEAFF.

The genes are TRBV2 and TRBJ1-1; D remains unclear. This CDR3 has 13 residues. The V end was cut by 2 bases, the J end by 0 bases, with 4 bases between. Germline V gene sequence: CDR1 SNHLY, CDR2 FYNNEI. The CDR3 region has the DNA TGTGCCAGCAGTGAAAGCGTGAACACTGAAGCTTTCTTT. Translation gives CASSESVNTEAFF.

This clone was picked up a small number of times. The gene calls are TRBV25-1 and TRBJ1-1; perhaps TRBD1 as D (6 bases). The CDR3 has 13 amino acids. Germline V gene lookup returns CDR1 MGHDK and CDR2 SYGVNS. V lost 3 bases, J lost 9 bases, and 14 bases lay in between. For the CDR3, the DNA is TGTGCCAGCAGTGACTCGATACAGGGCCAAGCTTTCTTT. Translating it yields CASSDSIQGQAFF.

Only one count was recorded for this clone. The V call is TRBV29-1, the J call TRBJ2-2; 8 nucleotides align to TRBD1. The CDR3 is 13 amino acids. The V gene end was trimmed by 4 bases and the J gene end by 2 bases; junction bases not matched to a gene: 0. From germline, CDR1 is SQVTM and CDR2 ANQGSEA. CDR3 sequence: CSVAGGNTGELFF. CDR3 nucleotides: TGCAGCGTTGCAGGGGGCAACACCGGGGAGCTGTTTTTT.

This chain uses TRBV6-5 with TRBJ2-3, with D perhaps matching TRBD2 (5 bases). V lost 5 bases and J 0 bases, leaving 12 bases between the germline ends. The CDR3 sequence is 15 residues long. Germline CDR1 is MNHEY and CDR2 is SVGAGI. This CDR3 is CASSNGLFSTDTQYF. DNA for the CDR3: TGTGCCAGCAGTAATGGACTTTTTAGCACAGATACGCAGTATTTT.

The chain employs TRBV4-3 and TRBJ1-6, with D hard to call. Trimming shortened V by 0 bases and J by 11 bases, and 8 bases separated the two germline ends. Germline CDR1 and CDR2: LGHNA and YSLEER. This CDR3 comprises 13 residues. The CDR3, as DNA: TGCGCCAGCAGCCAAGACAGGAGGGCACCCCTCCACTTT. Amino acids: CASSQDRRAPLHF.

This clone was observed a single time. V usage is TRBV15 and J usage is TRBJ1-2; no clear D gene. V dropped 8 bases and J dropped 6 bases, with 16 bases sitting between them. Germline CDR1 and CDR2: LNHNV and YYDKDF (reference sequence). This CDR3 is built from 13 residues. The DNA for the CDR3 is TGTGCCACCGGACCCTCGGGGAGGAATGGCTACACCTTC. This encodes CATGPSGRNGYTF.

CDR3 protein: CATSLASGDNEQFF. CDR3 coding DNA: TGTGCCACCAGCTTGGCTAGCGGAGACAATGAGCAGTTCTTC. The rearrangement uses TRBV28 and TRBJ2-1; TRBD2 aligns across 7 bases. Germline CDR1 is MDHEN and CDR2 is SYDVKM. The CDR3 has 14 residues. V was clipped by 10 bases and J by 5 bases; unmatched bases: 11.